These 10 T cell receptor beta chains were all obtained from the same sample, sequenced in a study of blood T cell repertoires in COVID-19. Clones were read by immunoSEQ multiplex PCR, and TCRdb kept only the in-frame ones, dropping some. Among 95,000 to 150,000 clones listed, about 85% were seen once. The specimen was peripheral blood. Source of these receptors: a woman of 80 years or more with COVID-19, enrolled during active disease.

This chain uses TRBV11-2 with TRBJ1-1; D gene unclear. This CDR3 contains 11 residues. Trimming left V 1 base short and J 8 bases short, with 5 bases between. Per germline, CDR1 SGHAT and CDR2 FQNNGV. CDR3 loop: CASSLVMEAFF. CDR3 nucleotides: TGTGCCAGCAGCTTAGTAATGGAAGCTTTCTTT.

Written as DNA, the CDR3 is TGTGCCAGCAGCTCAGGGGCGCAGGGCCAAGAGACCCAGTACTTC. As protein: CASSSGAQGQETQYF. The chain has TRBV11-3 and TRBJ2-5; TRBD1 might be the D (6 bases). Looked up from germline, CDR1 is SGHNT and CDR2 is YENEEA. V lost 4 bases, J lost 1 base, and 13 bases lay in between. This CDR3 region has 15 residues.

This sequence joins TRBV5-4 and TRBJ1-1; D is perhaps TRBD1 (6 bases). V lost 7 bases, J lost 0 bases, and 19 bases lay in between. This CDR3 spans 16 amino acids. Germline-derived CDR1 and CDR2 are SGHNT and YYREEE (reference sequence). The CDR3 reads CASERRGGRVNTEAFF. The DNA of the CDR3 is TGTGCCAGCGAAAGAAGGGGGGGAAGGGTGAACACTGAAGCTTTCTTT.

The chain links TRBV3-1 (or the pseudogene TRBV3-2) to TRBJ2-5, with D tentatively TRBD2 (6 bases). The germline V gene encodes CDR1 LGHDT and CDR2 YNNKEL (reference sequence). CDR3 length: 13 residues. The ends were cut back, 3 bases at V and 5 bases at J, with 10 bases in the middle. The DNA of the CDR3 is TGTGCCAGCAGCCAGAACCTAGCGGAGACCCAGTACTTC. Protein product: CASSQNLAETQYF.

The chain joins TRBV6-5 to TRBJ1-5; D is unclear. V was trimmed by 0 bases and J by 6 bases, leaving 9 bases between them. The germline CDR1 and CDR2 sequences are MNHEY and SVGAGI. The CDR3 covers 14 residues. The CDR3: CASSYSTAGQPQHF. In DNA form, the CDR3 reads TGTGCCAGCAGTTACTCGACCGCGGGTCAGCCCCAGCATTTT.

The chain employs TRBV19 and TRBJ1-2, with D possibly being TRBD1 (5 bases). The CDR3 sequence is 12 residues long. CDR1 LNHDA and CDR2 SQIVND come from the germline V gene (reference sequence). Trimming removed 9 bases from V and 7 bases from J, with 15 bases in between. The CDR3 nucleotides read TGTGCCAGAAAGTCTACAGGTGGTGGCTACACCTTC. It translates to CARKSTGGGYTF.

This chain joins TRBV5-1 and TRBJ2-3; D unclear. Trimming pared 4 bases from V and 2 bases from J, leaving 8 bases between. Germline V gives CDR1 SGHRS, CDR2 YFSETQ. This CDR3 comprises 13 residues. The CDR3 nucleotides read TGCGCCAGCAGCCCCCAAATCACAGATACGCAGTATTTT. Translating gives CASSPQITDTQYF.

In its sample, this clone was seen a few times. The J gene is TRBJ2-1, the V gene TRBV9, with D tentatively TRBD2 (5 bases). The CDR3 contains 15 residues. CDR1 SGDLS and CDR2 YYNGEE come from the germline V gene. Trimming left V 1 base short and J 7 bases short, with 15 bases between. This chain's CDR3 is CASSVTQRLGNEQFF. The CDR3 bases are TGTGCCAGCAGCGTAACCCAGCGGCTGGGGAATGAGCAGTTCTTC.

The chain combines TRBV2 with TRBJ2-1, with TRBD1 matching 10 bases. V lost 5 bases and J lost 6; bases outside the gene matches: 7. CDR1 is SNHLY, CDR2 FYNNEI, per germline. The CDR3 sequence is 15 residues long. CDR3 sequence (DNA): TGTGCCAGCAGTCTCCCCGGGACAGGGGTCAATGAGCAGTTCTTC. As protein: CASSLPGTGVNEQFF.

The gene calls are TRBV7-2 and TRBJ2-2, with D possibly TRBD2 on 5 matching bases. CDR1 and CDR2 from the germline V gene are SGHTA and FQGNSA. This CDR3 is built from 16 residues. The V end lost 2 bases, the J end lost 1 base, and 11 bases lay between the germline ends. CDR3 region: CASSLLNRENTGELFF. In DNA, the CDR3 is TGTGCCAGCAGCTTACTTAACCGGGAGAACACCGGGGAGCTGTTTTTT. The full variable domain, its missing parts supplied by reference TRBV7-2 and TRBJ2-2, is GAGVSQSPSNKVTEKGKDVELRCDPISGHTALYWYRQSLGQGLEFLIYFQGNSAPDKSGLPSDRFSAERTGGSVSTLTIQRTQQEDSAVYLCASSLLNRENTGELFFGEGSRLTVL.